This T cell receptor (beta chain) was identified in a study of T cells in Graves' hyperthyroidism and ophthalmopathy. On the basis of clinical symptoms, serum thyroxine and TRAb, thyroid ultrasound and orbital computed tomography, diagnoses were made. This clonotype was picked up one time. Its cognate antigen is unknown. Study-level results: Clonotypes that were expanded in thyroid above 0.001 mostly appeared in blood too. Onset of ophthalmopathy came a median roughly 6.4 months after the model predicted it. Ophthalmopathy cases were set apart from stable hyperthyroidism by a 13 V-J model.

Amplification of TCR beta CDR3 regions was performed using RNA transcripts as template. The primer set for the first-round RT-PCR of the TCR CDR3 was HTBI. TCRdb ran MiXCR on the multiplex PCR reads and lists one entry per CDR3 protein. Of more than 500,000 distinct CDR3 sequences in the sample, around 46% were seen once. Germline values: CDR1 DFQATT, CDR2 SNEGSKA (reference sequence). The V and J ends lost 3 bases and 4 bases respectively, with 15 bases between them. This CDR3 spans 14 amino acids. Sequencing input: peripheral blood or thyroid tissue (not recorded which). The genes are TRBV20-1 and TRBJ1-1; D is unresolved. This TCR was recovered from an adult woman with Graves' disease, either hyperthyroidism or ophthalmopathy (not recorded which). CDR3 residues: CSARILGWGTEAFF. The CDR3 DNA follows: TGCAGTGCTAGGATCTTGGGTTGGGGCACTGAAGCTTTCTTT.